Below, 11 T cell receptor beta chains from the same sample are listed, as sequenced in a study of blood T cells in healthy people across ages. The second PCR ran about 6 to 11 cycles with a sample-barcoded 5' primer and J-beta primers. Via MiXCR, TCRdb re-called the 5' RACE reads, giving one row per CDR3 protein. The sample has around 1,800,000 distinct CDR3 sequences, 35% to 50% seen once. Sample: blood. The source of these receptors is a human donor in good health.

This clonotype has more than one count but fewer than ten. The V call is TRBV12-3 or TRBV12-4, the J call TRBJ1-1, with D uncertain. V was clipped by 9 bases and J by 9 bases, with 14 bases between them. The CDR3 is 11 amino acids. Written as DNA, the CDR3 is TGTGCCAGTAGAGACCGGAAGCAAGCTTTCTTT. Its protein product is CASRDRKQAFF.

The rearrangement uses TRBV29-1 and TRBJ2-3; D possibly corresponds to TRBD2 (6 bases). Germline CDR1 SQVTM, CDR2 ANQGSEA. The V and J ends lost 3 bases and 5 bases respectively, with 21 bases between them. The CDR3 loop spans 16 amino acids. The CDR3 loop is CSVESVGRGAIDTQYF. In nucleotides, the CDR3 is TGCAGCGTTGAGTCGGTCGGGCGGGGAGCGATAGATACGCAGTATTTT.

V and J are TRBV4-1 and TRBJ2-5; perhaps D is TRBD1 or TRBD2 (5 bases each). Trimming stripped 0 bases from V and 1 base from J, with 9 bases between. Germline CDR1 MGHRA, CDR2 YSYEKL. This CDR3 contains 15 residues. The CDR3 DNA sequence: TGCGCCAGCAGCCAAGATACGGGGCTCCAAGAGACCCAGTACTTC. The encoded protein is CASSQDTGLQETQYF.

The rearrangement joins TRBV11-2 to TRBJ2-2; 9 positions match TRBD1. Trimming at V came to 5 bases and at J to 2 bases, leaving 6 bases not matched to a gene. CDR1 is SGHAT and CDR2 is FQNNGV in the germline V gene. The CDR3 has 16 residues. CDR3 region: CASSPRQGENTGELFF. CDR3 sequence (DNA): TGTGCCAGCAGCCCTAGACAGGGGGAAAACACCGGGGAGCTGTTTTTT.

The table lists this clonotype with many counts. One end of the junction fails to match germline, which may point to a read error. The chain links TRBV5-1 to TRBJ1-1; D might be TRBD1 (6 bases). The length of the CDR3 is 13 residues. Germline V lookup: CDR1 SGHRS, CDR2 YFSETQ. CDR3 bases: TGTGCCAGCAGCTTGGGGGGGCAGGGGGAAGCTTTCTTT. Protein sequence: CASSLGGQGEAFF.

The J gene is TRBJ1-2, the V gene TRBV29-1; maybe TRBD1 (5 bases). V was pared by 4 bases and J by 3 bases, with 15 bases between. The CDR3 runs 14 residues. Germline values: CDR1 SQVTM, CDR2 ANQGSEA. CDR3 DNA: TGCAGCGTTGGGACCCTCGGGGGTCACTATGGCTACACCTTC. It yields the protein CSVGTLGGHYGYTF.

The gene calls are TRBV6-5 and TRBJ2-4; weak D call: TRBD1 (5 bases). The J call may be wrong; the DNA end is better matched by TRBJ2-7. There are 15 residues in the CDR3. Germline V lookup: CDR1 MNHEY, CDR2 SVGAGI. DNA for the CDR3: TGTGCCAGCAGTCGGCAGGGTTTCACATCCTACGAGCAGTACTTC. This codes for CASSRQGFTSYEQYF.

This clonotype was picked up a small number of times. V gene TRBV12-3 or TRBV12-4 combines with J gene TRBJ2-4, with 9 bases aligning to TRBD1. V lost 3 bases to trimming and J lost 0 bases; unmatched junction nucleotides: 9. The CDR3 loop spans 18 amino acids. Written as DNA, the CDR3 is TGTGCCAGCAGTTTTGGGACAGGGATTAGTCTAGCCAAAAACATTCAGTACTTC. Protein product: CASSFGTGISLAKNIQYF.

The V call is TRBV9, the J call TRBJ2-5; 12 nucleotides agree with TRBD1. Germline assignment: CDR1 SGDLS and CDR2 YYNGEE. Trimming took 3 bases from V and 2 from J; bases not matched to a gene: 8. This CDR3 is built from 17 residues. As DNA, the CDR3 is TGTGCCAGCAGCGCCGACGGGACAGGGGGCGGGCAAGAGACCCAGTACTTC. Protein sequence: CASSADGTGGGQETQYF.

This clonotype has just a few counts. The V call is TRBV5-6, the J call TRBJ2-7; tentatively, D is TRBD1 (6 bases). In germline, CDR1 is SGHDT, CDR2 YYEEEE. The germline V and J ends were trimmed by 4 bases and 4 bases, with 12 bases remaining between them. The CDR3 extends over 13 amino acids. Here the CDR3 DNA reads TGTGCCAGCAGCACCCAGGACAGATACGAGCAGTACTTC. Translation gives CASSTQDRYEQYF. The variable domain in full, with the rest retrieved from reference TRBV5-6 and TRBJ2-7, is DAGVTQSPTHLIKTRGQQVTLRCSPKSGHDTVSWYQQALGQGPQFIFQYYEEEERQRGNFPDRFSGHQFPNYSSELNVNALLLGDSALYLCASSTQDRYEQYFGPGTRLTVT.

In its sample, this clonotype was seen a few times. V is TRBV12-3 or TRBV12-4 and J is TRBJ2-7, with 8 bases lining up with TRBD2. Germline trimming cut 4 bases from V and 5 bases from J; bases unmatched to any gene: 10. There are 15 residues in the CDR3. Here the CDR3 reads CASSSRGSGGDEQYF. CDR3 bases: TGTGCCAGCAGTTCTCGGGGATCCGGGGGGGACGAGCAGTACTTC.